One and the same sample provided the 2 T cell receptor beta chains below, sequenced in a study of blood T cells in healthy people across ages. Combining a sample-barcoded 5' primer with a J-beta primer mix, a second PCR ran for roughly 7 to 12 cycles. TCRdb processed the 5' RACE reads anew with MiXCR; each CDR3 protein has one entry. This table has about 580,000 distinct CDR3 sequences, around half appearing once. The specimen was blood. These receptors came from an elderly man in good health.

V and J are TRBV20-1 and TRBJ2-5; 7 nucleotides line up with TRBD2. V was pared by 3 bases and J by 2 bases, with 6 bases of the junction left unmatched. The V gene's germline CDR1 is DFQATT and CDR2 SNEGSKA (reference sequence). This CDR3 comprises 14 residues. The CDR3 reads CSARERGGQETQYF. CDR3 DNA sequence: TGCAGTGCTAGGGAGCGGGGAGGACAAGAGACCCAGTACTTC.

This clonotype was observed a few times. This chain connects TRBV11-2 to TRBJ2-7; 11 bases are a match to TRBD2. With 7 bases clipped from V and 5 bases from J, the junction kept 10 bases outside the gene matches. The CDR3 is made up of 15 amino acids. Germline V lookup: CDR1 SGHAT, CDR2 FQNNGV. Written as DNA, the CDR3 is TGTGCCAGCAATTTTTTTACTAGCGGGAGACACGAGCAGTACTTC. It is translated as CASNFFTSGRHEQYF.